The following is a TCR beta chain sequence with its context. This sample was taken from a study of memory CD4+ T cells and cytomegalovirus serostatus. The sort gate was single viable CD3+CD4+CD8-CD45RO+ cells for memory CD4+ T cells. This CDR3 is built from 15 residues. The germline V and J ends were trimmed by 6 bases and 1 base, with 15 bases remaining between them. Germline assignment: CDR1 MNHEY and CDR2 SVGAGI. Profiling relied on immunoSEQ multiplex PCR, and the TCRdb table lists in-frame clones only, not all of them. The data hold 50,000 to 70,000 clones, with about 70% observed a single time. This clonotype was sampled from an adult in good health and CMV-seropositive. The rearrangement joins TRBV6-5 to TRBJ1-1; D may be TRBD1 (5 bases). The sequenced sample was memory CD4+ T cells from blood. This CDR3 reads CASRITGTQNTEAFF. The CDR3 nucleotides read TGTGCCAGCAGAATCACCGGGACCCAGAACACTGAAGCTTTCTTT.